This T cell receptor (beta chain) was retrieved from a study of Ad26.COV2.S vaccination and SARS-CoV-2 variants. The treatment is: some 19 received Ad26.COV2.S at low or high dose, single or two shots; about 5 received placebo; per-sample allocation not given. Repertoires come from day 63 after the first vaccine or placebo injection. Ad26 vector vaccine expressed Wuhan-strain SARS-CoV-2 spike. Study observations and caveats: Responses of T cells in total may have been underestimated by the TCR breadth and depth analyses.

This table comes from immunoSEQ multiplex PCR, and its TCRdb copy is limited to in-frame clones, with some not included. The sample shows approximately 450,000 clones, about nine tenths of them seen only once. The CDR3 covers 13 residues. Between the trimmed V and J ends, which lost 5 bases and 3 bases, there was a span of 13 bases. Per the germline V gene, CDR1 is SQVTM and CDR2 is ANQGSEA. Concerning this clone itself: The antigen is not known.

This chain connects TRBV29-1 to TRBJ1-2, with unresolved D. This clonotype originated in a person between 18 and 65 years old who received the Ad26.COV2.S COVID-19 vaccine or a placebo. The specimen comprised peripheral blood, sampled in a trial of Ad26.COV2.S vaccine versus placebo. The CDR3 region has the DNA TGCAGCGTTCGTGCCGGGAACGACTATGGCTACACCTTC. Its translation is CSVRAGNDYGYTF. Drawing the rest from reference TRBV29-1 and TRBJ1-2, the complete variable domain is SAVISQKPSRDICQRGTSLTIQCQVDSQVTMMFWYRQQPGQSLTLIATANQGSEATYESGFVIDKFPISRPNLTFSTLTVSNMSPEDSSIYLCSVRAGNDYGYTFGSGTRLTVV.